There are many counts of the clone carrying this T cell receptor (beta chain). What it binds is unknown. The entry originates in a study of T cell repertoires in cytomegalovirus infection. Across the study: CMV infection plus the matching HLA type was flagged by public TCR beta signatures.

Study observations and caveats: What dominated the ex vivo response were HLA-C-restricted CMV-specific TCR beta clonotypes.

TCRdb independently ran MiXCR on the reads; one entry per CDR3 protein. The sample holds over 200,000 distinct CDR3 sequences, around 13% seen once. This TCR was sampled from a human donor in good health (CMV status not recorded). Some clones in this sample may be carry-over from other donors' samples. Sequenced material: PBMCs.

The CDR3: CASSQAYPGTLTSGGKNIQYF. The CDR3 DNA follows: TGCGCCAGCAGCCAGGCCTACCCGGGGACCCTGACTAGCGGGGGGAAAAACATTCAGTACTTC. The rearrangement joins TRBV4-1 to TRBJ2-4, with 13 positions matching TRBD2. Germline-derived CDR1 and CDR2 are MGHRA and YSYEKL. The trim removed 3 bases at V and 4 bases at J, leaving 18 bases unmatched. CDR3 length: 21 residues.